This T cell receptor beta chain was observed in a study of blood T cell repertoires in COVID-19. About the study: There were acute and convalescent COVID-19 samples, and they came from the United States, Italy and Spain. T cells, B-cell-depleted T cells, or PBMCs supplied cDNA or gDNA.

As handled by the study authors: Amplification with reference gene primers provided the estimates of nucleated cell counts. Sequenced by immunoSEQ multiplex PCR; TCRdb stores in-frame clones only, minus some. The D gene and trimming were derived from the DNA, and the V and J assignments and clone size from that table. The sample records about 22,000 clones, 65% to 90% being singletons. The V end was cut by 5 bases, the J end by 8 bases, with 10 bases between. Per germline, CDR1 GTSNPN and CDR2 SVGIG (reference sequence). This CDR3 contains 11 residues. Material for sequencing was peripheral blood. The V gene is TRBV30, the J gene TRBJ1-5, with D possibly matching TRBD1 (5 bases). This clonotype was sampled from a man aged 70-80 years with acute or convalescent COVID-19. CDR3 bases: TGTGCCTGGGGACACGGTAAGCCCCAGCATTTT. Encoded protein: CAWGHGKPQHF.